Each of the 23 T cell receptor beta chains below was sequenced from the same sample in a study of blood T cell repertoires in COVID-19. Sequencing was performed with immunoSEQ multiplex PCR; in TCRdb, only in-frame clones are kept and a portion is missing. The sample comprises around 83,000 clones, 85% to 90% of which are singletons, and around 15% rests with the top ten. Sequenced material: peripheral blood. The receptors were sampled from a woman in her sixties or seventies with acute or convalescent COVID-19.

V usage is TRBV27 and J usage is TRBJ1-6; perhaps TRBD1 as D (5 bases). The CDR3 contains 18 residues. V lost 2 bases and J lost 5, with 19 bases in between. CDR1 is MNHEY and CDR2 is SMNVEV in the germline V gene (reference sequence). CDR3 residues: CASSLILTTGLDNSPLHF. The CDR3 DNA is TGTGCCAGCAGTTTAATCTTGACTACAGGACTAGATAATTCACCCCTCCACTTT.

The rearrangement joins TRBV6-6 to TRBJ2-5, with D perhaps matching TRBD2 (5 bases). V lost 8 bases to trimming and J lost 5 bases, with 15 bases between them. This CDR3 spans 13 amino acids. Looked up from germline, CDR1 is MNHNY and CDR2 is SVGAGI (reference sequence). The CDR3 nucleotides read TGTGCCAGCTCGTTCGGGGTCGGGGAGACCCAGTACTTC. Translation gives CASSFGVGETQYF.

The chain has TRBV7-9 and TRBJ1-1; no firm D call. This CDR3 contains 16 residues. From germline, CDR1 is SEHNR and CDR2 FQNEAQ (reference sequence). Between the trimmed V and J ends, which lost 1 base and 1 base, there was a span of 13 bases. The CDR3 coding sequence is TGTGCCAGCAGCTTAGTTGGTGCGGGAGGGAACACTGAAGCTTTCTTT. Its translation is CASSLVGAGGNTEAFF. The whole variable domain, remainder taken from reference TRBV7-9 and TRBJ1-1, is DTGVSQNPRHKITKRGQNVTFRCDPISEHNRLYWYRQTLGQGPEFLTYFQNEAQLEKSRLLSDRFSAERPKGSFSTLEIQRTEQGDSAMYLCASSLVGAGGNTEAFFGQGTRLTVV.

The genes are TRBV6-5 and TRBJ1-4; weak D call: TRBD1 (6 bases). Germline CDR1 reads MNHEY; CDR2 reads SVGAGI. Deletions cut 6 bases from V and 8 bases from J, with 16 bases between. The CDR3 runs 14 residues. Here the CDR3 DNA reads TGTGCCAGCAGCCCATCAGGGGTGTACGAAAAACTGTTTTTT. It specifies CASSPSGVYEKLFF.

The chain is built from TRBV7-9 and TRBJ2-1; 8 bases align to TRBD2. The CDR3 consists of 16 residues. V was pared by 5 bases and J by 0 bases, with 6 bases of the junction left unmatched. Germline-derived CDR1 and CDR2 are SEHNR and FQNEAQ (reference sequence). The CDR3 DNA reads TGTGCCAGCAGCCTACTAGCGGAAGTCTCCTACAATGAGCAGTTCTTC. Protein: CASSLLAEVSYNEQFF.

The J gene is TRBJ1-3, the V gene TRBV6-4; D unresolved. V dropped 2 bases and J dropped 0 bases, with 11 bases sitting between them. Germline V CDR1 and CDR2: MRHNA, SNTAGT. The CDR3 totals 16 residues. CDR3 nucleotides: TGTGCCAGCAGTGACGTTGGCTCGAACTCTGGAAACACCATATATTTT. Its protein product is CASSDVGSNSGNTIYF.

V usage is TRBV11-2 and J usage is TRBJ2-7; 7 bases fit TRBD2. The V gene's germline CDR1 is SGHAT and CDR2 FQNNGV. With V trimmed by 2 bases and J by 7 bases, 17 bases remained unmatched. The CDR3 is made up of 17 amino acids. CDR3 nucleotide sequence: TGTGCCAGCAGCTTATTCCTTAGGGCTAGCGGTTTCAAAGAGCAGTACGTC. It specifies CASSLFLRASGFKEQYV.

In this sample, this clone turned up once. The gene calls are TRBV6-2 or TRBV6-3 and TRBJ2-5, with 15 positions matching TRBD2. J gave up 4 bases and V 2 bases, and 5 bases lay outside the gene matches. Germline lookup yields CDR1 MNHEY and CDR2 SVGEGT. The CDR3 is made up of 17 amino acids. CDR3 coding DNA: TGTGCCAGCAGTTACCCGGGACTAGCGGGAGGAGGAGAGACCCAGTACTTC. Translated, it gives CASSYPGLAGGGETQYF.

For this clone: Sequence at one end of the junction differs from germline and may be a read error. The chain is built from TRBV11-3 and TRBJ2-1; no definite D call. The germline V gene has CDR1 SGHNT and CDR2 YENEEA. This CDR3 contains 13 residues. CDR3 nucleotide sequence: TGTGCCAGCAAAAGAGACTCCGACAATGAGCAGTTCTTC. It is translated as CASKRDSDNEQFF.

The chain uses TRBV7-9 and TRBJ1-5; D unresolved. The germline V gene encodes CDR1 SEHNR and CDR2 FQNEAQ (reference sequence). CDR3 length equals 12 residues. V dropped 5 bases and J dropped 6 bases, with 8 bases sitting between them. The CDR3 reads CASSPTSQPQHF. CDR3 nucleotide sequence: TGTGCCAGCAGCCCAACCAGTCAGCCCCAGCATTTT.

The J gene is TRBJ2-5, the V gene TRBV7-8, with 7 nucleotides matching TRBD2. V shed 5 bases and J 5 bases; nucleotides not matched to a gene: 26. Germline values: CDR1 SGHVS, CDR2 FQNEAQ. CDR3 length: 20 residues. The CDR3 coding sequence is TGTGCCAGCAGCCCCAGAGGCGTTCGGGGCGGGAGTTTGCCATTGGAGACCCAGTACTTC. This gives the protein CASSPRGVRGGSLPLETQYF.

V and J are TRBV5-1 and TRBJ2-5; D perhaps matches TRBD1 (7 bases). The CDR3 loop spans 15 amino acids. Germline V CDR1 and CDR2: SGHRS, YFSETQ. V lost 0 bases and J 3 bases, leaving 12 bases between the germline ends. In DNA form, the CDR3 reads TGCGCCAGCAGCTTGGAACGCGGGACAGAAGAGACCCAGTACTTC. This translates into CASSLERGTEETQYF.

This clone has just a few counts. The chain is built from TRBV9 and TRBJ2-5; 9 bases align to TRBD2. The CDR3 is made up of 14 amino acids. CDR1 and CDR2 (germline): SGDLS, YYNGEE. The V segment lost 2 bases and the J segment 8 bases; nucleotides outside the gene matches: 7. The CDR3 reads CASSVDPGLATQYF. CDR3 sequence (DNA): TGTGCCAGCAGCGTGGATCCGGGACTAGCAACCCAGTACTTC.

J is TRBJ1-6 and V is TRBV27; 11 nucleotides agree with TRBD1. Germline V CDR1 and CDR2: MNHEY, SMNVEV (reference sequence). The CDR3 contains 18 residues. Trimming cost V 7 bases and J 5 bases; bases outside gene matches: 13. CDR3: CASTTGQGAVFNNSPLHF. In nucleotides, the CDR3 is TGTGCCAGCACCACCGGACAGGGGGCGGTTTTTAATAATTCACCCCTCCACTTT.

The rearrangement joins TRBV11-2 to TRBJ2-2, with 10 nucleotides matching TRBD2. From germline, CDR1 is SGHAT and CDR2 FQNNGV. The CDR3 is 17 residues long. J was trimmed by 5 bases and V by 1 base; bases with no gene match: 7. In nucleotides, the CDR3 is TGTGCCAGCAGCTTAGTTTCACTAGCGGGGCGTACCGGGGAGCTGTTTTTT. Protein: CASSLVSLAGRTGELFF.

This clone has only a few counts. This sequence joins TRBV5-4 and TRBJ1-1, with TRBD1 as a possible D gene (6 bases). CDR1 SGHNT and CDR2 YYREEE come from the germline V gene (reference sequence). The CDR3 totals 19 residues. The V gene lost 4 bases and the J gene lost 0 bases, with 25 bases spanning the gap. The CDR3: CASSIGYYRVGTMNTEAFF. CDR3 sequence (DNA): TGTGCCAGCAGCATTGGGTACTACAGGGTTGGGACCATGAACACTGAAGCTTTCTTT.

The gene calls are TRBV27 and TRBJ2-2; tentatively, D is TRBD1 (5 bases). This CDR3 region has 14 residues. Trimming shortened V by 3 bases and J by 5 bases, and 10 bases separated the two germline ends. Per germline, CDR1 MNHEY and CDR2 SMNVEV (reference sequence). The CDR3 coding sequence is TGTGCCAGCAGTTTGATAAGGGGTACCGGGGAGCTGTTTTTT. It translates to CASSLIRGTGELFF.

V usage is TRBV7-7 and J usage is TRBJ2-1, with TRBD1 identical over 7 bases. Germline V CDR1 and CDR2: SSHAT, FNYEAQ (reference sequence). This CDR3 comprises 13 residues. J gave up 9 bases and V 3 bases, and 5 bases lay outside the gene matches. CDR3 sequence: CASSLTGSGEQFF. The CDR3 coding sequence is TGTGCCAGCAGCTTGACAGGGTCGGGTGAGCAGTTCTTC.

The chain combines TRBV5-5 with TRBJ1-1, with a tentative D call TRBD1 (6 bases). The CDR3 contains 13 residues. Germline CDR1 and CDR2: SGHKS and YYEKEE (reference sequence). V lost 1 base and J 3 bases, leaving 7 bases between the germline ends. The CDR3 reads CASSLKGDTEAFF. Here the CDR3 DNA reads TGTGCCAGCAGCTTGAAGGGGGACACTGAAGCTTTCTTT.

The chain combines TRBV18 with TRBJ2-5, with 13 bases that match TRBD2. V dropped 2 bases and J dropped 5; count of bases not matched to a gene: 14. The CDR3 extends over 19 amino acids. The germline V gene encodes CDR1 KGHSH and CDR2 LQKENI. The CDR3 DNA is TGTGCCAGCTCACCATCTTCTGGGACTAGCGGGGACTCAGGGGAGACCCAGTACTTC. Its protein is CASSPSSGTSGDSGETQYF.

This chain joins TRBV27 and TRBJ1-6; TRBD1 matches 7 bases. Unmatched junction bases numbered 7, after V lost 7 bases and J lost 4 bases. CDR1 and CDR2 (germline): MNHEY, SMNVEV (reference sequence). This CDR3 region has 15 residues. CDR3 amino acids: CASTEQGNYNSPLHF. CDR3 DNA: TGTGCCAGCACCGAACAGGGGAATTATAATTCACCCCTCCACTTT.

The chain joins TRBV3-1 (or the pseudogene TRBV3-2) to TRBJ1-5, with 7 bases lining up with TRBD1. Germline CDR1 reads LGHDT; CDR2 reads YNNKEL (reference sequence). J was trimmed by 4 bases and V by 4 bases; bases with no gene match: 1. This CDR3 has 13 residues. The CDR3 sequence: CASSPTGNQPQHF. The CDR3, as DNA: TGTGCCAGCAGCCCGACAGGGAATCAGCCCCAGCATTTT.

V and J are TRBV14 and TRBJ1-3; D call uncertain. V was shortened by 7 bases and J by 0 bases, with 10 bases between the two germline ends. There are 14 residues in the CDR3. Germline loops: CDR1 SGHDN, CDR2 FVKESK. The CDR3 protein is CASIEHLSGNTIYF. DNA for the CDR3: TGTGCCAGCATCGAACACCTCTCTGGAAACACCATATATTTT.